This T cell receptor (beta chain) was retrieved from a study of CD8+CD57+ T cells in acquired aplastic anemia. Looking at the study overall: Sorted CD4+ and CD8+ cells yielded DNA averaging about 3.2 ug.

Trimming left V 4 bases short and J 1 base short, with 7 bases between. The CDR3 has 14 residues. Per germline, CDR1 MNHNS and CDR2 SASEGT. Concerning this clonotype itself: The antigen is undetermined. Lacking the conserved final phenylalanine or tryptophan, this CDR3 likely reflects a read error.

Findings and limits, study-wide: Patients were compared with controls for CD8+ Simpson's diversity, and no significant difference emerged. Found in both controls and patients were fewer than 35 CD8+ CDR3 sequences.

Profiling that covered TCR beta VDJ and CDR3 relied on genomic DNA as its template. TCRdb called the reads again in MiXCR, with one record for every CDR3 protein. The table records some 150,000 distinct CDR3 sequences, 71% of them present only once. Flow cytometry had shown expanded CD8+CD57+ cells in the patients chosen for sequencing. The rearrangement uses TRBV6-1 and TRBJ2-2; the D is unclear. The sequenced sample was sorted CD4+, CD8+, or CD8+CD57+ T cells (not recorded which) from PBMCs. The sequence came from a human donor with aplastic anemia. CDR3 DNA sequence: TGTGCCAGCAGTGTTATAGGGAACACCGGGGAGCTGTTTCTT. It codes for CASSVIGNTGELFL.